The clone carrying this T cell receptor beta chain was seen ten or more times. Its antigen is unknown. V gave up 5 bases and J gave up 4 bases; unmatched junction bases: 4. The CDR3 contains 15 residues. Germline CDR1 and CDR2: MDHEN and SYDVKM. The sample originates from a study of identical twins. Study-wide findings and caveats: Shared out-of-frame alpha sequences (those common to twins) showed excess low generation probability. The abundant beta clonotypes from cord blood had fewer insertions, and memory repertoires had none of this.

A template switching step contributed a universal primer site, while unique molecular identifiers were present in the cDNA. TCRdb itself ran the 5' RACE reads through MiXCR, one entry per CDR3 protein. Of a few hundred thousand distinct CDR3 sequences in the sample, about 10% were seen once. The rearrangement uses TRBV28 and TRBJ1-4; 10 positions match TRBD1. Sequencing was carried out using naive T cells sorted from blood. This receptor was taken from a woman aged 45-65 years in good health. CDR3 bases: TGTGCCAGCAGTCCAGGGACAGGGGATAATGAAAAACTGTTTTTT. Translated, it gives CASSPGTGDNEKLFF.